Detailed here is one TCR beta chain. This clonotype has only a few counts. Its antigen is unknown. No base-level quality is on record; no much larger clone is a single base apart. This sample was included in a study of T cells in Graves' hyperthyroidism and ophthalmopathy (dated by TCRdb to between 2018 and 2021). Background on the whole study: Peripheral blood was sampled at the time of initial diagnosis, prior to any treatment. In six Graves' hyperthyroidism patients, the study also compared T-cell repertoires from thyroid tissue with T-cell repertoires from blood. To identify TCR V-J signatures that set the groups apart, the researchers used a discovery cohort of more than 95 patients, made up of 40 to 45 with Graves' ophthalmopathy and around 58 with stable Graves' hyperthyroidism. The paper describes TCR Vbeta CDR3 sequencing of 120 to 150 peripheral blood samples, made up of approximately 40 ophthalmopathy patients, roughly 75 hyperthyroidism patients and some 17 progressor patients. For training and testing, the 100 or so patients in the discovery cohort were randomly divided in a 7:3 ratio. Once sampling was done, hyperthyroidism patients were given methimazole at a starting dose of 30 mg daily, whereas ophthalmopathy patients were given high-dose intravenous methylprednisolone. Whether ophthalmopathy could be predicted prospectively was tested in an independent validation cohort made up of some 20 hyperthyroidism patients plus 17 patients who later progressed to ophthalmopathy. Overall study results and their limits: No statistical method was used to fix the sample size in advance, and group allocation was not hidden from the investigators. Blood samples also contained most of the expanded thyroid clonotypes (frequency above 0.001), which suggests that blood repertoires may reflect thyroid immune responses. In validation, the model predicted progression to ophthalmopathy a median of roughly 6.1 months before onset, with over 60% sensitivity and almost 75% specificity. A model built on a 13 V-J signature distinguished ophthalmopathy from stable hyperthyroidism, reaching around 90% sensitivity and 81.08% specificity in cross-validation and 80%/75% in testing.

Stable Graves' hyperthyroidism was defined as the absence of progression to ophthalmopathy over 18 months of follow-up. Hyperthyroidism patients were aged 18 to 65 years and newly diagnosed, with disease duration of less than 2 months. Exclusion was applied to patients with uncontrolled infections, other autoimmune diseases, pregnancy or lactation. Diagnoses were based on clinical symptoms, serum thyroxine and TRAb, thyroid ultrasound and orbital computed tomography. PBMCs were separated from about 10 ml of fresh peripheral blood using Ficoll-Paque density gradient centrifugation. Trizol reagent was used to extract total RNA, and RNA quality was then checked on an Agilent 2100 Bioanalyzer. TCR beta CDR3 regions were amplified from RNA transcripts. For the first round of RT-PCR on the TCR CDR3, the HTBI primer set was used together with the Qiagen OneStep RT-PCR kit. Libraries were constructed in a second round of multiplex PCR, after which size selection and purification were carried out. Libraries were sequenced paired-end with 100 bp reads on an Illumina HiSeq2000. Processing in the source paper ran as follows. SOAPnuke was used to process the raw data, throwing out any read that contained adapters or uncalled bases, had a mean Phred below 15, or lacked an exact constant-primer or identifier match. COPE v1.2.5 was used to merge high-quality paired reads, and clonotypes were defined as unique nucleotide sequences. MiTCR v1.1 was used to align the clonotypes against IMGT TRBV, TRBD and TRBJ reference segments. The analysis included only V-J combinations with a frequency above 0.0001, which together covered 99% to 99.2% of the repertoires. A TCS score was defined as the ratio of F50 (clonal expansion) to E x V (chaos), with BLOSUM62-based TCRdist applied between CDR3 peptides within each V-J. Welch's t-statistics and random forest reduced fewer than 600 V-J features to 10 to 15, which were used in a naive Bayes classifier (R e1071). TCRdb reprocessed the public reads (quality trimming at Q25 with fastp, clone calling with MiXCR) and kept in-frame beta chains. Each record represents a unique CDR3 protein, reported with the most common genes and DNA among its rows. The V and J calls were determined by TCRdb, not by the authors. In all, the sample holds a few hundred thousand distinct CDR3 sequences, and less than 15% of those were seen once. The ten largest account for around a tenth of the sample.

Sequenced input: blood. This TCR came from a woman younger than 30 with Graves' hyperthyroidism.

The DNA reads as follows: TGTGCCAGCAGCCATGACATCTCCTACGAGCAGTACTTC. Translation gives CASSHDISYEQYF. The chain is encoded by TRBV7-9 joined to TRBJ2-7; the D segment cannot be called with confidence. The junction carries 8 bases between V and J, which are trimmed by 5 bases and 0 bases respectively. The germline V gene (reference sequence) sets CDR1 to SEHNR and CDR2 to FQNEAQ. From its cysteine to its phenylalanine, the CDR3 spans 13 amino acids. Of all the DNA, just the CDR3 is kept, 39 bases in frame from base 1.